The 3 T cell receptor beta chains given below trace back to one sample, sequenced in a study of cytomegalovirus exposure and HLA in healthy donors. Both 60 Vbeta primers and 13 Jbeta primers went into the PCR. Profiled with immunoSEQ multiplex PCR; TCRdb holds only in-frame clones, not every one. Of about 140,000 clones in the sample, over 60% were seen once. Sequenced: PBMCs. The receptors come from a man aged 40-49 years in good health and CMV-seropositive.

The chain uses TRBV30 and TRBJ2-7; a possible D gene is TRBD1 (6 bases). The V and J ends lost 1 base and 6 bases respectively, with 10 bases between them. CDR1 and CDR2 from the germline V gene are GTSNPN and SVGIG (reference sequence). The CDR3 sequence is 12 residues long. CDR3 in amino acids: CAWSDRVAEQYF. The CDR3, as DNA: TGTGCCTGGAGTGACAGGGTCGCCGAGCAGTACTTC.

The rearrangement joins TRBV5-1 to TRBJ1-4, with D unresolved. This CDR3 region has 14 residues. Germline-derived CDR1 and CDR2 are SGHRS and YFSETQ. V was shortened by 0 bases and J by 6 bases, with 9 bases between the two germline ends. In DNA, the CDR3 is TGCGCCAGCAGCTTGGCCGCCGGGGATGAAAAACTGTTTTTT. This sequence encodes CASSLAAGDEKLFF.

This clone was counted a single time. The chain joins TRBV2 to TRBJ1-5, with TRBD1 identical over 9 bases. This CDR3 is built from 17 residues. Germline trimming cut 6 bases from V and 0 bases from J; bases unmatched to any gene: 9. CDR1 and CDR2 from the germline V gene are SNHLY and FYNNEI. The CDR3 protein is CASSNRGPFYSNQPQHF. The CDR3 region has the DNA TGTGCCAGCAGCAACAGGGGGCCCTTCTATAGCAATCAGCCCCAGCATTTT. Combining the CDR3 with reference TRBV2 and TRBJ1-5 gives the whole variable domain EPEVTQTPSHQVTQMGQEVILRCVPISNHLYFYWYRQILGQKVEFLVSFYNNEISEKSEIFDDQFSVERPDGSNFTLKIRSTKLEDSAMYFCASSNRGPFYSNQPQHFGDGTRLSIL.